Presented here are 5 T cell receptor beta chains from one specimen sequenced in a study of blood T cells in healthy people across ages. Primers used in a second PCR of roughly 6 to 11 cycles were a sample-barcoded 5' primer and a J-beta primer mix. TCRdb analysed the 5' RACE reads with MiXCR anew, one entry per CDR3 protein. Of under 950,000 distinct CDR3 sequences in the sample, over 20% were seen once. The sample comprised blood. The source is a man in his 70s in good health.

This clonotype showed up just a few times. The chain couples TRBV20-1 to TRBJ1-2; D perhaps matches TRBD1 (5 bases). Germline CDR1 reads DFQATT; CDR2 reads SNEGSKA (reference sequence). The CDR3 has 15 residues. With 5 bases removed from V and 8 bases from J, the gap between germline ends came to 24 bases. The CDR3 coding sequence is TGCAGTGCTCCTAGTGAGGTCGGGACCAATGACGGCTACACCTTC. Protein product: CSAPSEVGTNDGYTF.

The chain joins TRBV25-1 to TRBJ2-7; 11 bases agree with TRBD1. The end of the DNA aligns better with TRBJ2-5, so the J call may be wrong. The germline CDR1 and CDR2 sequences are MGHDK and SYGVNS. CDR3 length: 15 residues. The CDR3, as DNA: TGTGCCAGCAGTGAGGGACAGGGGGGAGGAGGGACCCAGTACTTC. Protein: CASSEGQGGGGTQYF.

V gene TRBV11-1 combines with J gene TRBJ2-7; tentatively, D is TRBD1 (6 bases). The DNA end is a closer match to TRBJ2-5, so the J assignment may be wrong. Germline V gene data show CDR1 as SGHAT and CDR2 as FQDESV (reference sequence). The CDR3 contains 15 residues. CDR3 loop: CASSLKGTLKETQYF. CDR3 in DNA: TGTGCCAGCAGTCTTAAAGGGACACTTAAAGAGACCCAGTACTTC.

This clonotype was recorded many times. V is TRBV29-1 and J is TRBJ2-3, with a weak D call TRBD2 (5 bases). Deletions cut 2 bases from V and 0 bases from J, with 9 bases between. The germline V gene encodes CDR1 SQVTM and CDR2 ANQGSEA. The CDR3 is 14 amino acids. The CDR3 bases are TGCAGCGTTGAATCGGGCGGGAGCACAGATACGCAGTATTTT. It specifies CSVESGGSTDTQYF.

The chain carries TRBV7-9 and TRBJ2-6; a possible D gene is TRBD1 (5 bases). Germline assignment: CDR1 SEHNR and CDR2 FQNEAQ (reference sequence). Between the trimmed V and J ends, which lost 5 bases and 14 bases, there was a span of 16 bases. This CDR3 is built from 13 residues. Here the CDR3 reads CASSPTSAGLLTF. The CDR3, as DNA: TGTGCCAGCAGCCCAACCTCGGCAGGGCTCCTGACTTTC.